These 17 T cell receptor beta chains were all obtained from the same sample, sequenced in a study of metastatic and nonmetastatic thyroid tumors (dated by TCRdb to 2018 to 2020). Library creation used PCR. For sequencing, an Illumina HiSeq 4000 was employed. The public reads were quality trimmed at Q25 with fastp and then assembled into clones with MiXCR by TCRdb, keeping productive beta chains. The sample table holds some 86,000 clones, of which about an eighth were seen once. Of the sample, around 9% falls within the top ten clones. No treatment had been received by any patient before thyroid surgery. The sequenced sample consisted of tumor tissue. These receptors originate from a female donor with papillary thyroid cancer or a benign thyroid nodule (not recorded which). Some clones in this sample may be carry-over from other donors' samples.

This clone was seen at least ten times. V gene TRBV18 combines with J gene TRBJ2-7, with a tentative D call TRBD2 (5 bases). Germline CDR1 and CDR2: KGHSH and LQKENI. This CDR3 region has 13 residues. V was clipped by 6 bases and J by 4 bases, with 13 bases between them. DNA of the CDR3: TGTGCCAGCTCTCCGAGCGGAGTTTACGAGCAGTACTTC. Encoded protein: CASSPSGVYEQYF.

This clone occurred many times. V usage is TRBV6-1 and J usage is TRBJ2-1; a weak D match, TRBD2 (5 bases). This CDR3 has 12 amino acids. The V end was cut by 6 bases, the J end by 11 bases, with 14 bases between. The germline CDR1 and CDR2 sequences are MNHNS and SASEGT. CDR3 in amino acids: CASSPFPGKQFF. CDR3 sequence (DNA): TGTGCCAGCAGCCCTTTTCCGGGGAAGCAGTTCTTC.

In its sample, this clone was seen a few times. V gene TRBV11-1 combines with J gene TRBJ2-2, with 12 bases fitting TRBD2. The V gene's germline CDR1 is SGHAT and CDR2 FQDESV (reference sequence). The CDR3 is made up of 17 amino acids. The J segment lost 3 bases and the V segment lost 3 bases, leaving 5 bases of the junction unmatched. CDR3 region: CASSFPTSGRDTGELFF. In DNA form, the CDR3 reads TGTGCCAGCAGCTTTCCGACTAGCGGGAGAGACACCGGGGAGCTGTTTTTT.

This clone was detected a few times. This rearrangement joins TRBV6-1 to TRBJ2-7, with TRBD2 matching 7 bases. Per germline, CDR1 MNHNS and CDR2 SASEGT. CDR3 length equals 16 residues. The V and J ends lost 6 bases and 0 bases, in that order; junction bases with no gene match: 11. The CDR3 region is CASRFEPSGASYEQYF. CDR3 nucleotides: TGTGCCAGCAGGTTTGAGCCTAGCGGAGCCTCCTACGAGCAGTACTTC.

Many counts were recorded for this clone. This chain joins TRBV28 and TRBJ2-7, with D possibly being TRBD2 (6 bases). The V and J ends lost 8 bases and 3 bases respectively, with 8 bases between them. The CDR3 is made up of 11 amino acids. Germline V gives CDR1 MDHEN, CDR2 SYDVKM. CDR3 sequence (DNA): TGTGCCAGCGGGAGGTTCTACGAGCAGTACTTC. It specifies CASGRFYEQYF.

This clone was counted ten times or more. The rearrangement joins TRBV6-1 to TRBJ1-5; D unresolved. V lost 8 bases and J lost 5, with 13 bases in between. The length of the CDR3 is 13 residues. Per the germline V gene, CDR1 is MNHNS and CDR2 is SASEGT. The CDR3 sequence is CASGRSRDQPQHF. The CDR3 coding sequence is TGTGCCAGCGGGAGGTCACGAGATCAGCCCCAGCATTTT.

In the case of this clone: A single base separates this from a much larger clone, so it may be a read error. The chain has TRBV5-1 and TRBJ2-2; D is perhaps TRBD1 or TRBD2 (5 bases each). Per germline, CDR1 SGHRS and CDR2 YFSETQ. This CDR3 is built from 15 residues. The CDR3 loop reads CASSSVSPEVGGLFF. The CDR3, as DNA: TGCGCCAGCAGCTCCGTCAGCCCCGAGGTTGGGGGGCTGTTTTTT.

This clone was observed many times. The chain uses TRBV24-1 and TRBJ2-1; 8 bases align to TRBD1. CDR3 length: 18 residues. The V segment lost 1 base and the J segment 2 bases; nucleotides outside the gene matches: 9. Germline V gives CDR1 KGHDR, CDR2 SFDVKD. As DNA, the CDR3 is TGTGCCACCAGTGATTTAAAGGGCCAGGGGGCTCCCTACAATGAGCAGTTCTTC. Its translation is CATSDLKGQGAPYNEQFF.

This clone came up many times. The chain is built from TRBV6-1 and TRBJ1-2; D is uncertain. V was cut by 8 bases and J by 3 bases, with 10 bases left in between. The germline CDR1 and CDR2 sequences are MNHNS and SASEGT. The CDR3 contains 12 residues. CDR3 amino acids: CASGSWDYGYTF. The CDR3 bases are TGTGCCAGCGGATCATGGGACTATGGCTACACCTTC.

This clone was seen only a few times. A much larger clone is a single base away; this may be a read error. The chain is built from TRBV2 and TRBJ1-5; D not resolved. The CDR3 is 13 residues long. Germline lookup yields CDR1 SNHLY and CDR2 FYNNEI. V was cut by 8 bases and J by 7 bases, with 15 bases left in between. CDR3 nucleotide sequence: TGTGCCAGCGGTGTCGGGTTGTGGCAGCCCCAGCATTTT. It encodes CASGVGLWQPQHF. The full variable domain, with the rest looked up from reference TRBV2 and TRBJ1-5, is EPEVTQTPSHQVTQMGQEVILRCVPISNHLYFYWYRQILGQKVEFLVSFYNNEISEKSEIFDDQFSVERPDGSNFTLKIRSTKLEDSAMYFCASGVGLWQPQHFGDGTRLSIL.

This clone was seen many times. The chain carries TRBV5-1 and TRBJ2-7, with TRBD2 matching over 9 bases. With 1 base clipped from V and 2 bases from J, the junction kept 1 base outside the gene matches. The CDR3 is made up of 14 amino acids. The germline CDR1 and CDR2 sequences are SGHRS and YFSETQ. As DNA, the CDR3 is TGCGCCAGCAGCTTGAGCGGGAGGACCTACGAGCAGTACTTC. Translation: CASSLSGRTYEQYF. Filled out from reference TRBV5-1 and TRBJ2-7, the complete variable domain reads KAGVTQTPRYLIKTRGQQVTLSCSPISGHRSVSWYQQTPGQGLQFLFEYFSETQRNKGNFPGRFSGRQFSNSRSEMNVSTLELGDSALYLCASSLSGRTYEQYFGPGTRLTVT.

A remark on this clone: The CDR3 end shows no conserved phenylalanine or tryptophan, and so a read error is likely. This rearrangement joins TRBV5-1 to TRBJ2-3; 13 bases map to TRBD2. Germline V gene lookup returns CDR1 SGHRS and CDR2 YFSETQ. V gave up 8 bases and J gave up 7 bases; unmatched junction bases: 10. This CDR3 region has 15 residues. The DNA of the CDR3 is TGCGCCAGTACTCCGGGACTAGCGGGAAGGTATACGCAGTATCTT. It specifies CASTPGLAGRYTQYL.

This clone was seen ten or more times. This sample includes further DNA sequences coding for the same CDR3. The CDR3 DNA reads TGCAGTGTTACCCCGGAGACTAGCGGGCCTCAAGAGACCCAGTACTTC. This codes for CSVTPETSGPQETQYF. The V gene is TRBV20-1, the J gene TRBJ2-5, with 10 bases aligning to TRBD2. The CDR3 length is 16 residues. CDR1 is DFQATT and CDR2 is SNEGSKA in the germline V gene (reference sequence). V gave up 7 bases and J gave up 2 bases; unmatched junction bases: 13.

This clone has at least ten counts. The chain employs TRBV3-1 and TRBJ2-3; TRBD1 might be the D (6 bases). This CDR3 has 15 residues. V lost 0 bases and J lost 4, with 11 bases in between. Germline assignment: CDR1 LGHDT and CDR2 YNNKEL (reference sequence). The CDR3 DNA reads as TGTGCCAGCAGCCAAGAAGCGGCAGGGGCAGATACGCAGTATTTT. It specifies CASSQEAAGADTQYF.

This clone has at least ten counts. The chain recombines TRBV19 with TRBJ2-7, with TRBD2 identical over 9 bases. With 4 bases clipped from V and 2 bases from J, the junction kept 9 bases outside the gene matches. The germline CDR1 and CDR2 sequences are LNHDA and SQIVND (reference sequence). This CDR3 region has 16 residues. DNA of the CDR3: TGTGCCAGTAGTAGGACCCGGCTAGCGGGGACCTACGAGCAGTACTTC. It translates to CASSRTRLAGTYEQYF. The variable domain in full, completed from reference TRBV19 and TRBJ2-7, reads DGGITQSPKYLFRKEGQNVTLSCEQNLNHDAMYWYRQDPGQGLRLIYYSQIVNDFQKGDIAEGYSVSREKKESFPLTVTSAQKNPTAFYLCASSRTRLAGTYEQYFGPGTRLTVT.

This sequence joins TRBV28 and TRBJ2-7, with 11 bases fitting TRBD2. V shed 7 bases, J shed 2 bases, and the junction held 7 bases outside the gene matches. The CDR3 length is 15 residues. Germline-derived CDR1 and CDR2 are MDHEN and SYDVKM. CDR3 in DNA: TGTGCCAGCATCCCTGGGACTAGCGGCCCCTACGAGCAGTACTTC. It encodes CASIPGTSGPYEQYF.

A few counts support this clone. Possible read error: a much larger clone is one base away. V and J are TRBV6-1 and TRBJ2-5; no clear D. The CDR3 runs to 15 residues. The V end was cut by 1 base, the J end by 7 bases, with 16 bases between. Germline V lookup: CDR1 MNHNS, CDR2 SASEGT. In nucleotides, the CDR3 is TGTGCCAGCAGTGAAGAGATAGGACCCCTTGGGACCCAGTACTTC. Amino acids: CASSEEIGPLGTQYF.